What follows describes a single T cell receptor beta chain. TCRdb reprocessed the 5' RACE reads with MiXCR, giving one entry per CDR3 protein. The profile shows more than 600,000 distinct CDR3 sequences, over 15% of them singletons. This entry is derived from a study of identical twins. Germline V lookup: CDR1 SGHAT, CDR2 FQNNGV. The V gene end was trimmed by 3 bases and the J gene end by 6 bases; junction bases not matched to a gene: 2. This CDR3 is built from 14 residues. These data also featured in a second study, about T cells expressing NK-cell markers.

What was sequenced was PBMCs. The chain employs TRBV11-2 and TRBJ2-7; 13 bases agree with TRBD2. The clonotype was recovered from a woman aged 18-35 years in good health. In DNA form, the CDR3 reads TGTGCCAGCAGCTTGGGACTAGCGGGAACCGAGCAGTACTTC. Its translation: CASSLGLAGTEQYF.